Following are 32 T cell receptor beta chains from one sample sequenced in a study of control samples from healthy donors and cancer patients. Assay: immunoSEQ multiplex PCR; the TCRdb copy retains only in-frame clones and omits some. The profile shows around 100,000 clones, 88% of them singletons. Sequenced input: blood. These receptors all stem from a woman between 65 and 79 years old in good health.

The chain links TRBV9 to TRBJ1-2, with 10 bases matching TRBD1. Losses at the gene ends were 0 bases for V and 2 bases for J; bases not matched to a gene: 10. The length of the CDR3 is 18 residues. CDR1 is SGDLS and CDR2 is YYNGEE in the germline V gene. The DNA of the CDR3 is TGTGCCAGCAGCGTAGGACAAGGGACAGGGGCGTCCAACTATGGCTACACCTTC. It is translated as CASSVGQGTGASNYGYTF.

V is TRBV19 and J is TRBJ1-5, with 8 bases aligning to TRBD1. This CDR3 is built from 15 residues. V lost 2 bases, J lost 4 bases, and 4 bases stayed unmatched. The germline V gene has CDR1 LNHDA and CDR2 SQIVND (reference sequence). CDR3 DNA: TGTGCCAGTAGTATAACAGGGGGTAGAAATCAGCCCCAGCATTTT. Translated: CASSITGGRNQPQHF.

The V and J genes are TRBV5-1 and TRBJ1-2; the D is unclear. The CDR3 spans 14 residues. V dropped 2 bases and J dropped 3 bases, with 11 bases sitting between them. CDR1 is SGHRS, CDR2 YFSETQ, per germline. DNA for the CDR3: TGCGCCAGCAGCTTAGGAGGGCTCGACTATGGCTACACCTTC. Translated: CASSLGGLDYGYTF.

V and J are TRBV7-2 and TRBJ1-2; D call uncertain. CDR1 is SGHTA, CDR2 FQGNSA, per germline. Trimming pared 5 bases from V and 5 bases from J, leaving 18 bases between. The CDR3 runs to 15 residues. CDR3 nucleotides: TGTGCCAGCAGCCCAGTGGAAAGGTTGAGGTATGGCTACACCTTC. Translation: CASSPVERLRYGYTF.

This chain joins TRBV19 and TRBJ2-1; D may match TRBD1 or TRBD2 (5 bases each). Trimming shortened V by 2 bases and J by 9 bases, and 14 bases separated the two germline ends. CDR1 is LNHDA and CDR2 is SQIVND in the germline V gene (reference sequence). This CDR3 has 14 amino acids. The CDR3 DNA sequence: TGTGCCAGTAGTATATTCGGGGCCCGGGTTGAGCAGTTCTTC. The encoded protein is CASSIFGARVEQFF.

This chain links TRBV9 with TRBJ1-2; a weak D match, TRBD1 (5 bases). In germline, CDR1 is SGDLS, CDR2 YYNGEE. This CDR3 is 14 amino acids long. Trimming removed 0 bases at V and 8 bases at J, with 14 bases between. This CDR3 is CASSVDGGAYGYTF. In nucleotides, the CDR3 is TGTGCCAGCAGCGTAGATGGGGGAGCCTACGGCTACACCTTC.

V is TRBV6-5 and J is TRBJ1-2, with 8 bases identical to TRBD1. The V segment lost 5 bases and the J segment 4 bases; nucleotides outside the gene matches: 6. The CDR3 is 14 amino acids. Germline CDR1 MNHEY, CDR2 SVGAGI. The chain's CDR3 is CASSPGGQVYGYTF. DNA for the CDR3: TGTGCCAGCAGTCCGGGGGGACAGGTCTATGGCTACACCTTC.

The chain has TRBV6-2 or TRBV6-3 and TRBJ2-1; TRBD2 agrees at 8 bases. This CDR3 region has 15 residues. The ends lost 4 bases at V and 7 bases at J; junction bases unmatched: 9. Germline-derived CDR1 and CDR2 are MNHEY and SVGEGT. CDR3: CASSWLAGRGNEQFF. The CDR3 nucleotides are TGTGCCAGCAGTTGGCTAGCGGGCCGGGGGAATGAGCAGTTCTTC.

The chain has TRBV2 and TRBJ1-4; 8 positions match TRBD1. Trimming cost V 5 bases and J 8 bases; bases outside gene matches: 7. Per germline, CDR1 SNHLY and CDR2 FYNNEI. This CDR3 comprises 14 residues. CDR3 region: CASSRTGPREKLFF. The CDR3 DNA reads as TGTGCCAGCAGTAGGACAGGGCCCCGGGAAAAACTGTTTTTT.

A few counts support this clone. J is TRBJ2-1 and V is TRBV10-3, with D perhaps matching TRBD1 (5 bases). Germline V gives CDR1 ENHRY, CDR2 SYGVKD. This CDR3 contains 14 residues. Trimming cost V 0 bases and J 13 bases, with 16 bases left between them. The CDR3 DNA sequence: TGTGCCATCAGTGAGTCCTTTGAGACAGCAGAACAGTTCTTC. This codes for CAISESFETAEQFF.

Concerning this clone: The junction departs from the called germline gene at one end, perhaps through a read error. The gene calls are TRBV6-2 or TRBV6-3 and TRBJ1-5; a weak D match, TRBD1 (5 bases). Germline CDR1 is MNHEY and CDR2 is SVGEGT. The CDR3 runs to 16 residues. Here the CDR3 reads CASSYGRGTSNQPQHF. In DNA, the CDR3 is TGTGCCAGTAGTTACGGGAGGGGCACTAGCAATCAGCCCCAGCATTTT.

The gene calls are TRBV5-6 and TRBJ2-7; the D is unclear. Per germline, CDR1 SGHDT and CDR2 YYEEEE. This CDR3 is 12 amino acids long. V was cut by 4 bases and J by 1 base, with 6 bases left in between. In nucleotides, the CDR3 is TGTGCCAGCAGCACCGGATCCTACGAGCAGTACTTC. It codes for CASSTGSYEQYF.

DNA of the CDR3: TGCGCCAGCAGCTCTGATTACAATGAGCAGTTCTTC. Encoded protein: CASSSDYNEQFF. V gene TRBV5-1 combines with J gene TRBJ2-1; no definite D call. Per germline, CDR1 SGHRS and CDR2 YFSETQ. The CDR3 totals 12 residues. V shed 3 bases and J shed 4 bases, with 5 bases lying between them.

J is TRBJ1-2 and V is TRBV20-1; no firm D call. The CDR3 length is 15 residues. Trimming removed 3 bases at V and 6 bases at J, with 20 bases between. From germline, CDR1 is DFQATT and CDR2 SNEGSKA (reference sequence). The CDR3 protein is CSASLRASRGNGYTF. DNA for the CDR3: TGCAGTGCTAGTCTTAGGGCCAGTCGTGGGAATGGCTACACCTTC.

The rearrangement joins TRBV6-5 to TRBJ1-1; 9 bases align to TRBD1. CDR1 is MNHEY and CDR2 is SVGAGI in the germline V gene. The CDR3 covers 15 residues. The trim removed 6 bases at V and 6 bases at J, leaving 11 bases unmatched. This CDR3 is CASRADRGLWAEAFF. The CDR3 DNA reads as TGTGCCAGCAGGGCGGACAGGGGATTATGGGCTGAAGCTTTCTTT.

This rearrangement joins TRBV19 to TRBJ1-5; D not resolved. Germline V gene data show CDR1 as LNHDA and CDR2 as SQIVND (reference sequence). Trimming shortened V by 5 bases and J by 7 bases, and 9 bases separated the two germline ends. This CDR3 comprises 12 residues. In nucleotides, the CDR3 is TGTGCCAGTAGTGTGTCAAGGCAGCCCCAGCATTTT. Its translation is CASSVSRQPQHF.

This clone was seen a few times. This chain uses TRBV19 with TRBJ1-1, with no clear D. The CDR3 has 19 amino acids. Trimming took off 3 bases at V and 0 bases at J, with 23 bases between the two ends. Germline values: CDR1 LNHDA, CDR2 SQIVND (reference sequence). Here the CDR3 reads CASSINVDIWSDMNTEAFF. The CDR3 DNA sequence: TGTGCCAGTAGTATTAATGTTGATATTTGGTCTGACATGAACACTGAAGCTTTCTTT.

The DNA of the CDR3 is TGTGCTTCTTCGAGGCGCAGGGCCACTGAAGCTTTCTTT. Translation: CASSRRRATEAFF. The gene calls are TRBV6-5 and TRBJ1-1, with D maybe TRBD1 (5 bases). Germline V gene sequence: CDR1 MNHEY, CDR2 SVGAGI. The CDR3 sequence is 13 residues long.

This chain uses TRBV18 with TRBJ2-7; D call uncertain. Between the trimmed V and J ends, which lost 0 bases and 7 bases, there was a span of 10 bases. There are 13 residues in the CDR3. Germline CDR1 is KGHSH and CDR2 is LQKENI. For the CDR3, the DNA is TGTGCCAGCTCACCACCGGGAACGTGGGAGCAGTACTTC. The encoded protein is CASSPPGTWEQYF. Full variable domain (rest looked up from reference TRBV18 and TRBJ2-7): NAGVMQNPRHLVRRRGQEARLRCSPMKGHSHVYWYRQLPEEGLKFMVYLQKENIIDESGMPKERFSAEFPKEGPSILRIQQVVRGDSAAYFCASSPPGTWEQYFGPGTRLTVT.

This clone has just one count. V and J are TRBV5-4 and TRBJ1-1, with 8 nucleotides matching TRBD1. Germline trimming cut 6 bases from V and 10 bases from J; bases unmatched to any gene: 8. Germline-derived CDR1 and CDR2 are SGHNT and YYREEE (reference sequence). The CDR3 sequence is 12 residues long. The CDR3 nucleotides read TGTGCCAGCAACGCTCAGGGGGCCTCAGCTTTCTTT. Protein: CASNAQGASAFF.

The chain has TRBV9 and TRBJ1-1, with a possible D match to TRBD1 (5 bases). CDR1 SGDLS and CDR2 YYNGEE come from the germline V gene. Trimming took off 0 bases at V and 0 bases at J, with 9 bases between the two ends. The CDR3 has 15 amino acids. The CDR3 protein is CASSVDQGVNTEAFF. CDR3 in DNA: TGTGCCAGCAGCGTAGATCAGGGCGTGAACACTGAAGCTTTCTTT. The full variable domain, with the rest looked up from reference TRBV9 and TRBJ1-1, is DSGVTQTPKHLITATGQRVTLRCSPRSGDLSVYWYQQSLDQGLQFLIQYYNGEERAKGNILERFSAQQFPDLHSELNLSSLELGDSALYFCASSVDQGVNTEAFFGQGTRLTVV.

The J gene is TRBJ2-7, the V gene TRBV3-1 (or the pseudogene TRBV3-2), with 8 positions matching TRBD2. V dropped 1 base and J dropped 2; count of bases not matched to a gene: 7. Per germline, CDR1 LGHDT and CDR2 YNNKEL (reference sequence). This CDR3 region has 16 residues. The DNA for the CDR3 is TGTGCCAGCAGCCAAGGGTCAGCGGGGGTTACCTACGAGCAGTACTTC. Its translation: CASSQGSAGVTYEQYF.

This chain uses TRBV19 with TRBJ1-5; D perhaps matches TRBD1 (5 bases). The CDR3 sequence is 13 residues long. From germline, CDR1 is LNHDA and CDR2 SQIVND (reference sequence). V lost 6 bases, J lost 5 bases, and 11 bases lay in between. CDR3 DNA: TGTGCCAGTAGCGCCGTGGGGGATCAGCCCCAGCATTTT. This gives the protein CASSAVGDQPQHF.

The chain employs TRBV5-1 and TRBJ1-2; D unclear. The CDR3 length is 15 residues. Germline V gene data show CDR1 as SGHRS and CDR2 as YFSETQ. V lost 3 bases to trimming and J lost 8 bases, with 20 bases between them. Here the CDR3 DNA reads TGCGCCAGCAGCTCCTACCCGGCTCGGGATTACGGCTACACCTTC. Residues: CASSSYPARDYGYTF.

The chain recombines TRBV7-9 with TRBJ2-1; 9 nucleotides agree with TRBD2. CDR3 length equals 17 residues. The germline V gene encodes CDR1 SEHNR and CDR2 FQNEAQ (reference sequence). The trim removed 1 base at V and 7 bases at J, leaving 11 bases unmatched. CDR3 in DNA: TGTGCCAGCAGCTTAGTATCTTTAGCGGGGGTTTGGAATGAGCAGTTCTTC. It codes for CASSLVSLAGVWNEQFF.

The chain couples TRBV11-2 to TRBJ2-7; D remains ambiguous. CDR1 and CDR2 from the germline V gene are SGHAT and FQNNGV. The V end was cut by 6 bases, the J end by 0 bases, with 18 bases between. The CDR3 is 16 amino acids. The CDR3 DNA reads TGTGCCAGCAGTCCTCTAAGGCGCCAAAGCTCCTACGAGCAGTACTTC. It is translated as CASSPLRRQSSYEQYF.

This clone was seen a single time. The chain carries TRBV20-1 and TRBJ2-7; D might be TRBD1 (5 bases). Germline V gene lookup returns CDR1 DFQATT and CDR2 SNEGSKA (reference sequence). CDR3 length: 11 amino acids. The V gene lost 5 bases and the J gene lost 6 bases, with 11 bases spanning the gap. The CDR3: CSAHDRFEQYF. In DNA, the CDR3 is TGCAGTGCTCATGACAGATTCGAGCAGTACTTC.

J is TRBJ2-7 and V is TRBV15; 9 nucleotides agree with TRBD2. Germline V lookup: CDR1 LNHNV, CDR2 YYDKDF (reference sequence). The CDR3 totals 16 residues. V gave up 5 bases and J gave up 0 bases; unmatched junction bases: 8. Here the CDR3 DNA reads TGTGCCACCAGCCGAGGGGGCGGGGGGGCCTCCTACGAGCAGTACTTC. Protein product: CATSRGGGGASYEQYF.

The count of this clone is one. The rearrangement links TRBV7-9 to TRBJ2-7; 10 bases fit TRBD2. Germline loops: CDR1 SEHNR, CDR2 FQNEAQ (reference sequence). The CDR3 length is 14 residues. The V segment lost 3 bases and the J segment 4 bases; nucleotides outside the gene matches: 3. The CDR3 protein is CASSFAAGGYEQYF. The CDR3 DNA follows: TGTGCCAGCAGCTTTGCAGCGGGGGGGTACGAGCAGTACTTC.

Here the CDR3 DNA reads TGTGCCTGGAGAGCCGGGACGTTGGATACGCAGTATTTT. This encodes CAWRAGTLDTQYF. The chain recombines TRBV30 with TRBJ2-3; D tentatively reads TRBD1 or TRBD2 (5 bases each). Trimming shortened V by 3 bases and J by 6 bases, and 13 bases separated the two germline ends. This CDR3 contains 13 residues. The V gene's germline CDR1 is GTSNPN and CDR2 SVGIG (reference sequence).

This chain joins TRBV6-4 and TRBJ1-5; D unclear. The CDR3 sequence is 14 residues long. Germline CDR1 and CDR2: MRHNA and SNTAGT. Trimming left V 3 bases short and J 0 bases short, with 6 bases between. This chain's CDR3 is CASSERYSNQPQHF. As DNA, the CDR3 is TGTGCCAGCAGTGAGAGGTATAGCAATCAGCCCCAGCATTTT.

The chain uses TRBV9 and TRBJ2-3; 9 bases match TRBD1. V lost 6 bases to trimming and J lost 1 base; unmatched junction nucleotides: 9. Germline V CDR1 and CDR2: SGDLS, YYNGEE. The CDR3 length is 16 residues. The CDR3 region is CASTLDRDRGTDTQYF. For the CDR3, the DNA is TGTGCCAGCACCTTAGACCGGGACAGGGGCACAGATACGCAGTATTTT.